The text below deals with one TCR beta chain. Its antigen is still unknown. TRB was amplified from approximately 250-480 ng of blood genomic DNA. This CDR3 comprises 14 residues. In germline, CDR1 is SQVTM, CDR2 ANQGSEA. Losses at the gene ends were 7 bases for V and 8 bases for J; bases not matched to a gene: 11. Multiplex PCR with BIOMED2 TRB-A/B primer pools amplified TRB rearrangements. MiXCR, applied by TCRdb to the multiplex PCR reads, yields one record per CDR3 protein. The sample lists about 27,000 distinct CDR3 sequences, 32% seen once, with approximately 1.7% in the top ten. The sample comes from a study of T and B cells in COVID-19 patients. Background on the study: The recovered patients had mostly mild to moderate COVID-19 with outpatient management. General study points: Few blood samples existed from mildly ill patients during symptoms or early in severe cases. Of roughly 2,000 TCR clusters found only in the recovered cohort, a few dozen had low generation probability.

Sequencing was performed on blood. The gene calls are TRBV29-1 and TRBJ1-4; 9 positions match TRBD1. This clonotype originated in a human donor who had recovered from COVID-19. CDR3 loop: CSARDRDGREKLFF. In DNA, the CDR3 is TGCAGCGCCCGGGACAGGGATGGAAGGGAAAAACTGTTTTTT.